The 26 T cell receptor beta chains given below trace back to one sample, sequenced in a study of spatial heterogeneity in lung cancer. Study-level findings and limits: Tracking of tumor mutation counts was seen in expanded intratumoral alpha and beta TCR counts.

Time point of the sample: sample taken at primary tumor resection. Each CDR3 protein gets one entry after TCRdb re-called the 5' RACE reads with MiXCR. The sample comprises some 3,500 distinct CDR3 sequences, approximately 25% of which are singletons, and 11% to 15% rests with the top ten. These TCRs are of unknown antigen specificity. Material: lung tumor tissue, obtained at surgery. The origin of the receptors is a male donor with early-stage non-small cell lung cancer.

This clonotype is medium-sized (0.01 to 0.1%) within its sample. The library was built for alpha chains, so this beta chain is an off-target read and its size means little. CDR3 in DNA: TGTGCCAGCAGCTCGCCGGTGCGAGGAGATACGCAGTATTTT. Translation gives CASSSPVRGDTQYF. The chain recombines TRBV5-6 with TRBJ2-3; D unresolved. The V end was cut by 3 bases, the J end by 5 bases, with 13 bases between. Germline lookup yields CDR1 SGHDT and CDR2 YYEEEE. The CDR3 covers 14 residues.

This clonotype has more than one count but fewer than ten. Because the library targeted alpha chains, this beta chain is an off-target read whose size means little. The chain is built from TRBV6-1 and TRBJ1-2; D is perhaps TRBD1 (6 bases). Germline-derived CDR1 and CDR2 are MNHNS and SASEGT. V gave up 6 bases and J gave up 7 bases, with 18 bases separating them. The CDR3 has 14 residues. The CDR3 DNA follows: TGTGCCAGCAGCCGAGGACAGAGTGGTTCTGGCTACACCTTC. Translated: CASSRGQSGSGYTF.

With respect to this clonotype: This beta chain is a stray read from a library made for alpha chains; its abundance is not meaningful. The CDR3 coding sequence is TGTGCCAGCAGCTTGGTGGACAGGGCGACAGATACGCAGTATTTT. It codes for CASSLVDRATDTQYF. This rearrangement joins TRBV5-6 to TRBJ2-3, with 8 positions matching TRBD1. With V trimmed by 0 bases and J by 3 bases, 3 bases remained unmatched. The CDR3 totals 15 residues. Germline V gene data show CDR1 as SGHDT and CDR2 as YYEEEE. The variable domain in full, with the rest retrieved from reference TRBV5-6 and TRBJ2-3, is DAGVTQSPTHLIKTRGQQVTLRCSPKSGHDTVSWYQQALGQGPQFIFQYYEEEERQRGNFPDRFSGHQFPNYSSELNVNALLLGDSALYLCASSLVDRATDTQYFGPGTRLTVL.

This clonotype rates as medium-sized. This beta chain came through as a stray read in a library set up for alpha chains, and its size says little. The J gene is TRBJ1-1, the V gene TRBV7-8; D may be TRBD1 (5 bases). Germline-derived CDR1 and CDR2 are SGHVS and FQNEAQ. The CDR3 contains 15 residues. The V end was cut by 5 bases, the J end by 3 bases, with 16 bases between. In DNA, the CDR3 is TGTGCCAGCAGCGTGCGTAGGTCAGGGTACACTGAAGCTTTCTTT. It codes for CASSVRRSGYTEAFF.

This clonotype rates as medium-sized. In a library made to pick up alpha chains, this beta chain is a stray read with a size that means little. This chain links TRBV20-1 with TRBJ1-5, with no clear D. Trimming pared 0 bases from V and 3 bases from J, leaving 9 bases between. Germline CDR1 and CDR2: DFQATT and SNEGSKA (reference sequence). CDR3 length equals 14 residues. In DNA, the CDR3 is TGCAGTGCTAGAGATCCGGTGACCAATCAGCCCCAGCATTTT. Its translation: CSARDPVTNQPQHF.

This clonotype is judged medium-sized. This beta chain appears as a stray read in a library generated for alpha chains; its size is not informative. This sequence joins TRBV29-1 and TRBJ2-6; D remains unclear. This CDR3 comprises 13 residues. Germline CDR1 is SQVTM and CDR2 is ANQGSEA. V was pared by 4 bases and J by 0 bases, with 4 bases between. The CDR3 here is CSVGSSGANVLTF. For the CDR3, the DNA is TGCAGCGTTGGGAGCTCTGGGGCCAACGTCCTGACTTTC.

This clonotype is categorized as medium-sized. This beta chain turned up in a library designed for alpha chains; as an off-target read, its abundance says little. The rearrangement joins TRBV7-2 to TRBJ2-2; D not resolved. The CDR3 runs 13 residues. Germline V gene lookup returns CDR1 SGHTA and CDR2 FQGNSA. V was trimmed by 8 bases and J by 4 bases, leaving 11 bases between them. CDR3 protein: CASSVLFTGELFF. The CDR3 nucleotides are TGTGCCAGCTCCGTTCTGTTCACCGGGGAGCTGTTTTTT.

Remarks on this clonotype: This beta chain appears as a stray read in a library generated for alpha chains; its size is not informative. The chain uses TRBV30 and TRBJ2-7; TRBD2 might be the D (5 bases). Germline CDR1 and CDR2: GTSNPN and SVGIG (reference sequence). This CDR3 is 12 amino acids long. Between the trimmed V and J ends, which lost 2 bases and 2 bases, there was a span of 7 bases. Here the CDR3 DNA reads TGTGCCTGGAGTATCGGGACCTACGAGCAGTACTTC. Encoded protein: CAWSIGTYEQYF.

This clonotype was seen at least ten times. The library was prepared for alpha chains; this beta chain is a stray read, so its frequency means little. J is TRBJ2-3 and V is TRBV20-1; 9 positions match TRBD1. The CDR3 is made up of 16 amino acids. Germline V gene lookup returns CDR1 DFQATT and CDR2 SNEGSKA (reference sequence). The ends lost 6 bases at V and 5 bases at J; junction bases unmatched: 15. The CDR3, as DNA: TGCAGTGCCCCGATGGTCGGGACAGGGAACCGAGATACGCAGTATTTT. Protein product: CSAPMVGTGNRDTQYF.

Within the sample, this clonotype is large (0.1 to 1%). This beta chain lies outside the target of a library built for alpha chains; its clone size means little. V is TRBV30 and J is TRBJ2-3; the match to TRBD2 covers 10 bases. The V segment lost 7 bases and the J segment 6 bases; nucleotides outside the gene matches: 10. Germline V gene lookup returns CDR1 GTSNPN and CDR2 SVGIG (reference sequence). The CDR3 contains 14 residues. CDR3 nucleotides: TGTGCCTTATCACTAGCGGGGCTACGGGATACGCAGTATTTT. This codes for CALSLAGLRDTQYF.

Judged by abundance, this clonotype is medium-sized. This beta chain is a stray read from a library made for alpha chains; its abundance is not meaningful. This chain connects TRBV5-1 to TRBJ1-1; 8 bases are shared with TRBD1. The V and J ends lost 1 base and 7 bases, in that order; junction bases with no gene match: 6. The CDR3 has 14 residues. Germline CDR1 and CDR2: SGHRS and YFSETQ. The CDR3 protein is CASSLSGGTGEAFF. CDR3 DNA: TGCGCCAGCAGCTTGTCCGGCGGGACAGGTGAAGCTTTCTTT.

This clonotype is labeled medium-sized. For a library built for alpha chains, this beta chain is a stray read; little rests on its size. The V call is TRBV9, the J call TRBJ1-2; 7 nucleotides line up with TRBD1. Germline V CDR1 and CDR2: SGDLS, YYNGEE. The CDR3 spans 13 residues. V trimming: 4 bases; J trimming: 7 bases; junction bases outside the gene matches: 7. The CDR3 region is CASSQGGRAGYTF. The CDR3 region has the DNA TGTGCCAGCAGCCAAGGGGGCAGGGCTGGCTACACCTTC.

This clonotype rates as large. For a library built for alpha chains, this beta chain is a stray read; little rests on its size. V gene TRBV5-1 combines with J gene TRBJ1-1, with 8 bases identical to TRBD1. Germline CDR1 and CDR2: SGHRS and YFSETQ. This CDR3 has 13 residues. The V gene end was trimmed by 1 base and the J gene end by 8 bases; junction bases not matched to a gene: 4. The CDR3 DNA reads as TGCGCCAGCAGCTTGCAGACAGGGGAAGAAGCTTTCTTT. This sequence encodes CASSLQTGEEAFF.

Concerning this clonotype itself: This beta chain turned up in a library designed for alpha chains; as an off-target read, its abundance says little. The V call is TRBV4-1, the J call TRBJ2-7, with D perhaps being TRBD1 or TRBD2 (6 bases each). The V end lost 1 base, the J end lost 3 bases, and 13 bases lay between the germline ends. This CDR3 contains 15 residues. Germline loops: CDR1 MGHRA, CDR2 YSYEKL. The CDR3 sequence: CASSQVPGASYEQYF. The CDR3 DNA reads as TGCGCCAGCAGCCAAGTTCCGGGGGCTAGCTACGAGCAGTACTTC.

Worth noting for this clonotype: Little can be read into the size of this beta chain, an off-target read in a library designed for alpha chains. The chain recombines TRBV4-1 with TRBJ1-4; TRBD1 matches 9 bases. This CDR3 contains 13 residues. The V segment lost 4 bases and the J segment 7 bases; nucleotides outside the gene matches: 1. From germline, CDR1 is MGHRA and CDR2 YSYEKL. CDR3 nucleotide sequence: TGCGCCAGCAGCCCGGGACAGGGTGAAAAACTGTTTTTT. Translation: CASSPGQGEKLFF.

This clonotype is medium-sized by share. The size of this beta chain means little, since it is a stray read in a library made for alpha chains. J is TRBJ2-4 and V is TRBV20-1; D might be TRBD1 or TRBD2, each matching 5 bases. This CDR3 has 11 amino acids. V was shortened by 4 bases and J by 9 bases, with 10 bases between the two germline ends. Germline CDR1 is DFQATT and CDR2 is SNEGSKA (reference sequence). The CDR3 DNA reads TGCAGTGCTACCGACGGGGCCATTCAGTACTTC. Amino acid sequence: CSATDGAIQYF.

With respect to this clonotype: The size of this beta chain means little, since it is a stray read in a library made for alpha chains. CDR3 nucleotides: TGTGCCAGCAGTGGAACCATTGGTTTAAACATTCAGTACTTC. The encoded protein is CASSGTIGLNIQYF. The chain is built from TRBV2 and TRBJ2-4; D is unclear. Germline assignment: CDR1 SNHLY and CDR2 FYNNEI. This CDR3 spans 14 amino acids. V was pared by 4 bases and J by 6 bases, with 13 bases between.

This clonotype was seen once. A library made for alpha chains picked up this beta chain off target, so its size means little. The rearrangement links TRBV3-1 to TRBJ1-6; a weak D match, TRBD1 (5 bases). V was pared by 2 bases and J by 2 bases, with 13 bases between. The CDR3 runs to 17 residues. In germline, CDR1 is LGHDT, CDR2 YNNKEL (reference sequence). The DNA of the CDR3 is TGTGCCAGCAGCCAATACGGGGGGAGAGCCTATAATTCACCCCTCCACTTT. It yields the protein CASSQYGGRAYNSPLHF.

Of note for this clonotype: This beta chain represents an off-target read in a library built for alpha chains; its size is of limited meaning. The genes are TRBV20-1 and TRBJ1-6; 8 nucleotides agree with TRBD1. This CDR3 spans 15 amino acids. V trimming: 0 bases; J trimming: 6 bases; junction bases outside the gene matches: 4. In germline, CDR1 is DFQATT, CDR2 SNEGSKA (reference sequence). CDR3 region: CSARELQGVNSPLHF. For the CDR3, the DNA is TGCAGTGCTAGAGAATTACAGGGGGTTAATTCACCCCTCCACTTT.

As to this clonotype: Little can be read into the size of this beta chain, an off-target read in a library designed for alpha chains. The genes are TRBV6-2 or TRBV6-3 and TRBJ2-1; 8 bases agree with TRBD1. The CDR3 has 16 amino acids. Per germline, CDR1 MNHEY and CDR2 SVGEGT. The V and J ends lost 6 bases and 0 bases, in that order; junction bases with no gene match: 7. DNA of the CDR3: TGTGCCAGCAGCCCCCGGACAGGGCGCTCCTACAATGAGCAGTTCTTC. Protein product: CASSPRTGRSYNEQFF.

This clonotype was detected only once. The size of this beta chain means little, since it is a stray read in a library made for alpha chains. This chain uses TRBV6-2 or TRBV6-3 with TRBJ2-5; D unresolved. Trimming took 2 bases from V and 7 from J, leaving 17 bases between them. The CDR3 has 15 residues. Germline assignment: CDR1 MNHEY and CDR2 SVGEGT. CDR3 sequence reads: CASSYDQKTLGTQYF. The CDR3 nucleotides are TGTGCCAGCAGTTACGACCAGAAGACATTGGGGACCCAGTACTTC.

This clonotype is labeled medium-sized. With the library built for alpha chains, this beta chain is off target and its frequency is not meaningful. This chain connects TRBV27 to TRBJ2-7; 7 bases line up with TRBD2. Trimming at V came to 7 bases and at J to 2 bases, leaving 20 bases not matched to a gene. Germline CDR1 is MNHEY and CDR2 is SMNVEV (reference sequence). The CDR3 has 18 amino acids. The CDR3 nucleotides are TGTGCCAGCACCAAACCGGGAGCGGGGTTTTATTTTACCTACGAGCAGTACGTC. Translating it yields CASTKPGAGFYFTYEQYV.

For this clonotype: This beta chain slipped into a library made for alpha chains as a stray read, so its size is not meaningful. The genes are TRBV11-2 and TRBJ2-6, with TRBD2 as a possible D gene (5 bases). Germline V gene data show CDR1 as SGHAT and CDR2 as FQNNGV. V was shortened by 3 bases and J by 2 bases, with 8 bases between the two germline ends. This CDR3 contains 15 residues. DNA of the CDR3: TGTGCCAGCAGCTTTCGGGGTCCTGGGGCCAACGTCCTGACTTTC. Amino acid sequence: CASSFRGPGANVLTF.

Concerning this clonotype: This beta chain turned up in a library designed for alpha chains; as an off-target read, its abundance says little. Here the CDR3 reads CASRRTSGGGNEQFF. The CDR3 nucleotides read TGTGCCAGCAGGAGAACTAGCGGGGGAGGAAATGAGCAGTTCTTC. The rearrangement uses TRBV6-1 and TRBJ2-1; 11 bases fit TRBD2. V gave up 6 bases and J gave up 7 bases; unmatched junction bases: 8. CDR1 and CDR2 from the germline V gene are MNHNS and SASEGT. This CDR3 spans 15 amino acids.

Within the sample, this clonotype is medium-sized. Since the library was made to target alpha chains, this beta chain is a stray read and its abundance is not meaningful. The rearrangement joins TRBV28 to TRBJ1-5; no clear D. Trimming left V 3 bases short and J 4 bases short, with 7 bases between. The germline V gene encodes CDR1 MDHEN and CDR2 SYDVKM. The CDR3 is 13 amino acids. The CDR3 loop is CASSFARNQPQHF. The CDR3 nucleotides are TGTGCCAGCAGTTTCGCCAGGAATCAGCCCCAGCATTTT.

As concerns this clonotype: This beta chain is a stray sequence in a library constructed for alpha chains; its clone size is not meaningful. The chain recombines TRBV6-4 with TRBJ2-3, with 9 bases fitting TRBD1. V dropped 2 bases and J dropped 4; count of bases not matched to a gene: 7. The CDR3 loop spans 16 amino acids. CDR1 and CDR2 from the germline V gene are MRHNA and SNTAGT. The CDR3 nucleotides are TGTGCCAGCAGTGACGGGGGACAGGGAGGCGCAGATACGCAGTATTTT. It specifies CASSDGGQGGADTQYF.